What follows are 11 T cell receptor beta chains derived from one specimen sequenced in a study of T cell responses to AZD1222 COVID-19 vaccine. Assay used: immunoSEQ multiplex PCR; TCRdb lists only in-frame clones, some missing. The table has about 91,000 clones, more than 85% seen once. The starting material was peripheral blood, obtained 28 days after the second AZD1222 dose. The receptors were gathered from an adult who received the AZD1222 COVID-19 vaccine.

V gene TRBV5-1 combines with J gene TRBJ2-5; no clear D. The V end lost 5 bases, the J end lost 3 bases, and 5 bases lay between the germline ends. The CDR3 totals 11 residues. The germline V gene encodes CDR1 SGHRS and CDR2 YFSETQ. CDR3 loop: CASRNEETQYF. The DNA for the CDR3 is TGCGCCAGCAGGAACGAAGAGACCCAGTACTTC.

The rearrangement uses TRBV2 and TRBJ2-5, with D perhaps TRBD2 (6 bases). CDR3 length: 16 residues. Per the germline V gene, CDR1 is SNHLY and CDR2 is FYNNEI. V was trimmed by 5 bases and J by 5 bases, leaving 21 bases between them. This chain's CDR3 is CASSSPRLGGLETQYF. The DNA of the CDR3 is TGTGCCAGCAGTTCGCCGCGACTTGGGGGGTTGGAGACCCAGTACTTC. Full variable domain (missing parts from reference TRBV2 and TRBJ2-5): EPEVTQTPSHQVTQMGQEVILRCVPISNHLYFYWYRQILGQKVEFLVSFYNNEISEKSEIFDDQFSVERPDGSNFTLKIRSTKLEDSAMYFCASSSPRLGGLETQYFGPGTRLLVL.

The chain links TRBV7-2 to TRBJ1-5; 8 nucleotides align to TRBD1. The CDR3 totals 14 residues. Losses at the gene ends were 5 bases for V and 7 bases for J; bases not matched to a gene: 7. Germline V gene data show CDR1 as SGHTA and CDR2 as FQGNSA. CDR3 nucleotides: TGTGCCAGCAGCCCCGGACAGGGATTACAGCCCCAGCATTTT. Translation gives CASSPGQGLQPQHF.

The rearrangement joins TRBV2 to TRBJ2-1; the D gene is possibly TRBD1 (6 bases). Between the trimmed V and J ends, which lost 3 bases and 5 bases, there was a span of 8 bases. The CDR3 extends over 13 amino acids. Looked up from germline, CDR1 is SNHLY and CDR2 is FYNNEI. The CDR3 sequence: CASSDWTDNEQFF. The CDR3 DNA sequence: TGTGCCAGCAGTGACTGGACAGACAATGAGCAGTTCTTC.

The chain uses TRBV5-4 and TRBJ1-4, with 7 bases aligning to TRBD1. The germline CDR1 and CDR2 sequences are SGHNT and YYREEE (reference sequence). Trimming removed 2 bases from V and 6 bases from J; junction bases left unmatched: 7. The CDR3 extends over 15 amino acids. For the CDR3, the DNA is TGTGCCAGCAGCTTAGGGGGACAGTCAGATGAAAAACTGTTTTTT. As protein: CASSLGGQSDEKLFF.

The DNA of the CDR3 is TGTGCCAGCAGTCCCGACTATGGACCGTATGGCTACACCTTC. Translating it yields CASSPDYGPYGYTF. The V call is TRBV6-2 or TRBV6-3, the J call TRBJ1-2; no clear D. This CDR3 is 14 amino acids long. Trimming cost V 5 bases and J 5 bases, with 15 bases left between them. Germline CDR1 MNHEY, CDR2 SVGEGT.

V gene TRBV18 combines with J gene TRBJ2-1; TRBD1 is a possible D gene (5 bases). Between the trimmed V and J ends, which lost 3 bases and 3 bases, there was a span of 9 bases. In germline, CDR1 is KGHSH, CDR2 LQKENI. CDR3 length: 14 residues. DNA for the CDR3: TGTGCCAGCTCACCGCTGGACATCTACAATGAGCAGTTCTTC. Protein product: CASSPLDIYNEQFF.

V and J are TRBV7-3 and TRBJ1-2; D may be TRBD1 (6 bases). Germline CDR1 is SGHTA and CDR2 is FQGTGA. This CDR3 has 16 amino acids. V dropped 3 bases and J dropped 7 bases, with 21 bases sitting between them. CDR3 residues: CASSFPGGVNTSGYTF. The CDR3 DNA sequence: TGTGCCAGCAGCTTCCCCGGGGGCGTTAACACTTCTGGCTACACCTTC. The full variable domain, rest sourced from reference TRBV7-3 and TRBJ1-2, is GAGVSQTPSNKVTEKGKYVELRCDPISGHTALYWYRQSLGQGPEFLIYFQGTGAADDSGLPNDRFFAVRPEGSVSTLKIQRTERGDSAVYLCASSFPGGVNTSGYTFGSGTRLTVV.

This clone is a singleton in its sample. The V call is TRBV18, the J call TRBJ2-2, with 7 bases aligning to TRBD1. This CDR3 has 13 amino acids. After removal of 6 bases from V and 6 bases from J, the junction contained 4 bases not matched to a gene. In germline, CDR1 is KGHSH, CDR2 LQKENI. CDR3 sequence reads: CASSRQGAGELFF. CDR3 sequence (DNA): TGTGCCAGCTCGCGCCAGGGGGCCGGGGAGCTGTTTTTT.

The J gene is TRBJ2-3, the V gene TRBV11-3; D is unresolved. Germline loops: CDR1 SGHNT, CDR2 YENEEA. V lost 3 bases to trimming and J lost 7 bases, with 11 bases between them. The CDR3 contains 13 residues. In DNA form, the CDR3 reads TGTGCCAGCAGCTTTTCGGGTCGGAATACGCAGTATTTT. Protein product: CASSFSGRNTQYF.

The rearrangement links TRBV7-9 to TRBJ1-6, with D perhaps TRBD1 (5 bases). CDR3 length equals 14 residues. Germline CDR1 reads SEHNR; CDR2 reads FQNEAQ (reference sequence). Trimming took 5 bases from V and 7 from J, leaving 12 bases between them. Written as DNA, the CDR3 is TGTGCCAGCAGCCTAGGACACCCAAATTCACCCCTCCACTTT. Encoded protein: CASSLGHPNSPLHF.